Below are 25 T cell receptor beta chains sequenced from a single sample in a study of T cells in Graves' hyperthyroidism and ophthalmopathy. Using RNA transcripts as the source, TCR beta CDR3 regions were amplified. During a first-round RT-PCR of the TCR CDR3, the HTBI primer set was used. TCRdb called the multiplex PCR reads again in MiXCR, with one record for every CDR3 protein. The table records some 510,000 distinct CDR3 sequences, less than 25% of them present only once. The sample consisted of blood. The origin of the receptors is a man younger than 30 with Graves' hyperthyroidism.

The J gene is TRBJ1-5, the V gene TRBV6-1; 9 positions match TRBD1. Trimming cost V 6 bases and J 7 bases; bases outside gene matches: 10. The CDR3 sequence is 15 residues long. The V gene's germline CDR1 is MNHNS and CDR2 SASEGT. This chain's CDR3 is CASRGDRAIMQPQHF. The CDR3 DNA is TGTGCCAGCAGGGGGGACAGGGCGATTATGCAGCCCCAGCATTTT.

This clonotype was seen only a few times. The chain recombines TRBV6-1 with TRBJ1-6, with 10 bases fitting TRBD1. In germline, CDR1 is MNHNS, CDR2 SASEGT. The CDR3 is made up of 15 amino acids. With V trimmed by 6 bases and J by 9 bases, 8 bases remained unmatched. The CDR3 spells CASSPGTGASSPLHF. The DNA for the CDR3 is TGTGCCAGCAGCCCCGGGACAGGGGCTTCTTCACCCCTCCACTTT.

CDR3 protein: CASSEAGRGYEQYF. The DNA for the CDR3 is TGTGCCAGCAGTGAAGCGGGGAGAGGGTACGAGCAGTACTTC. The J gene is TRBJ2-7, the V gene TRBV2; perhaps TRBD2 as D (5 bases). Germline lookup yields CDR1 SNHLY and CDR2 FYNNEI. V lost 0 bases and J lost 4, with 10 bases in between. The CDR3 length is 14 residues.

At least ten counts were recorded for this clonotype. The rearrangement uses TRBV6-5 and TRBJ2-5; 7 bases align to TRBD2. Trimming removed 0 bases from V and 4 bases from J; junction bases left unmatched: 8. Germline V gene lookup returns CDR1 MNHEY and CDR2 SVGAGI. CDR3 length: 16 residues. Here the CDR3 DNA reads TGTGCCAGCAGTTACTCGAAGAGGGACTACGGAGAGACCCAGTACTTC. As protein: CASSYSKRDYGETQYF.

This clonotype showed up just a few times. The rearrangement uses TRBV9 and TRBJ2-6, with a weak D call TRBD2 (7 bases). Trimming removed 4 bases from V and 0 bases from J, with 17 bases in between. CDR1 SGDLS and CDR2 YYNGEE come from the germline V gene. This CDR3 is built from 18 residues. The CDR3, as DNA: TGTGCCAGCAGCCCGTTCGGGGGGCAGAACTCTGGGGCCAACGTCCTGACTTTC. It is translated as CASSPFGGQNSGANVLTF. The full variable domain, completed using reference TRBV9 and TRBJ2-6, is DSGVTQTPKHLITATGQRVTLRCSPRSGDLSVYWYQQSLDQGLQFLIQYYNGEERAKGNILERFSAQQFPDLHSELNLSSLELGDSALYFCASSPFGGQNSGANVLTFGAGSRLTVL.

This clonotype was counted many times. The chain joins TRBV19 to TRBJ1-1; perhaps TRBD1 as D (6 bases). The CDR3 loop spans 13 amino acids. V was pared by 2 bases and J by 11 bases, with 15 bases between. CDR1 and CDR2 from the germline V gene are LNHDA and SQIVND (reference sequence). The CDR3 sequence: CASSISEQGWAFF. The CDR3 DNA reads as TGTGCCAGTAGTATATCGGAACAGGGATGGGCTTTCTTT.

This clonotype was counted many times. J is TRBJ1-5 and V is TRBV2; perhaps TRBD1 as D (6 bases). V shed 6 bases and J shed 5 bases, with 17 bases lying between them. The CDR3 is 15 residues long. Germline lookup yields CDR1 SNHLY and CDR2 FYNNEI. CDR3 DNA: TGTGCCAGCAGCGATATTGACAGGCTCTATCAGCCCCAGCATTTT. This gives the protein CASSDIDRLYQPQHF.

This clonotype occurred many times. The V and J genes are TRBV28 and TRBJ1-5; no reliable D call. The CDR3 has 15 amino acids. Deletions cut 1 base from V and 1 base from J, with 8 bases between. The germline V gene has CDR1 MDHEN and CDR2 SYDVKM. CDR3 nucleotides: TGTGCCAGCAGTTTATCTCTGTTAAGCAATCAGCCCCAGCATTTT. Translation: CASSLSLLSNQPQHF.

The chain uses TRBV28 and TRBJ2-7, with D perhaps matching TRBD1 or TRBD2 (5 bases each). CDR1 MDHEN and CDR2 SYDVKM come from the germline V gene. V was clipped by 0 bases and J by 5 bases, with 17 bases between them. The CDR3 extends over 16 amino acids. CDR3 residues: CASSLWGPRMTNEQYF. In DNA form, the CDR3 reads TGTGCCAGCAGTTTATGGGGACCCCGAATGACCAACGAGCAGTACTTC.

This clonotype was counted many times. The rearrangement links TRBV28 to TRBJ1-5, with TRBD1 as a possible D gene (6 bases). Between the trimmed V and J ends, which lost 7 bases and 4 bases, there was a span of 11 bases. Germline V gene sequence: CDR1 MDHEN, CDR2 SYDVKM. The CDR3 length is 13 residues. CDR3 in amino acids: CASIGGRNQPQHF. The CDR3 bases are TGTGCCAGCATTGGGGGGCGGAATCAGCCCCAGCATTTT.

This clonotype showed up many times. The chain joins TRBV2 to TRBJ2-2; D gene unclear. This CDR3 contains 16 residues. Germline V gene data show CDR1 as SNHLY and CDR2 as FYNNEI. V lost 6 bases and J 2 bases, leaving 16 bases between the germline ends. The CDR3 nucleotides read TGTGCCAGCAGCCCTTTAACCGGGCCCAACACCGGGGAGCTGTTTTTT. This sequence encodes CASSPLTGPNTGELFF. The full variable domain, rest sourced from reference TRBV2 and TRBJ2-2, is EPEVTQTPSHQVTQMGQEVILRCVPISNHLYFYWYRQILGQKVEFLVSFYNNEISEKSEIFDDQFSVERPDGSNFTLKIRSTKLEDSAMYFCASSPLTGPNTGELFFGEGSRLTVL.

This clonotype was observed many times. This sequence joins TRBV18 and TRBJ2-5, with a tentative D call TRBD2 (6 bases). The ends were cut back, 1 base at V and 0 bases at J, with 12 bases in the middle. The germline CDR1 and CDR2 sequences are KGHSH and LQKENI. The CDR3 is 16 amino acids. The CDR3 DNA sequence: TGTGCCAGCTCACCACAACTAGCTGTGTACCAAGAGACCCAGTACTTC. This sequence encodes CASSPQLAVYQETQYF.

This clonotype came up many times. This chain joins TRBV15 and TRBJ2-5; tentatively, D is TRBD2 (5 bases). The CDR3 runs to 15 residues. Germline V gives CDR1 LNHNV, CDR2 YYDKDF (reference sequence). Trimming cost V 1 base and J 4 bases, with 13 bases left between them. The CDR3 reads CATSRAPAGVETQYF. In DNA, the CDR3 is TGTGCCACCAGCAGAGCCCCGGCCGGGGTAGAGACCCAGTACTTC.

This sequence joins TRBV11-2 and TRBJ1-1; D is ambiguous. The CDR3 covers 16 residues. V was shortened by 6 bases and J by 5 bases, with 22 bases between the two germline ends. Germline-derived CDR1 and CDR2 are SGHAT and FQNNGV. The DNA of the CDR3 is TGTGCCAGCAGTACCTCTTACCGGGTCCTTTTAACTGAAGCTTTCTTT. It codes for CASSTSYRVLLTEAFF.

This clonotype was seen many times. This rearrangement joins TRBV2 to TRBJ2-7; 8 bases agree with TRBD1. The CDR3 totals 13 residues. Per the germline V gene, CDR1 is SNHLY and CDR2 is FYNNEI. J gave up 3 bases and V 6 bases, and 4 bases lay outside the gene matches. For the CDR3, the DNA is TGTGCCAGCAGATACGACAGGGGCTACGAGCAGTACTTC. This codes for CASRYDRGYEQYF.

This clonotype was seen ten or more times. The J gene is TRBJ1-2, the V gene TRBV7-9; 8 nucleotides match TRBD1. The CDR3 is 15 residues long. With V trimmed by 3 bases and J by 0 bases, 3 bases remained unmatched. Germline CDR1 reads SEHNR; CDR2 reads FQNEAQ (reference sequence). The CDR3: CASSFTGQANYGYTF. CDR3 DNA: TGTGCCAGCAGCTTTACGGGACAGGCTAACTATGGCTACACCTTC.

This clonotype was counted ten times or more. Here the CDR3 DNA reads TGTGCCAATGCCCTAGGTCCGAACACCGGGGAGCTGTTTTTT. Amino acid sequence: CANALGPNTGELFF. The rearrangement links TRBV2 to TRBJ2-2; D remains unclear. CDR1 SNHLY and CDR2 FYNNEI come from the germline V gene. The CDR3 extends over 14 amino acids. The germline V and J ends were trimmed by 10 bases and 0 bases, with 12 bases remaining between them.

This clonotype was observed a few times. V is TRBV12-3 or TRBV12-4 and J is TRBJ2-7, with TRBD1 matching over 9 bases. V trimming: 5 bases; J trimming: 4 bases; junction bases outside the gene matches: 3. This CDR3 comprises 13 residues. The CDR3 protein is CASSGTGRYEQYF. The CDR3 bases are TGTGCCAGCAGTGGGACAGGGAGGTACGAGCAGTACTTC.

This clonotype was detected only once. The CDR3 DNA reads TGTGCCAGCAGGCTAGGGGGCGGGGGCTACACCTTC. Translating it yields CASRLGGGGYTF. V gene TRBV12-3 or TRBV12-4 combines with J gene TRBJ1-2, with TRBD1 matching over 7 bases. J was trimmed by 8 bases and V by 6 bases; bases with no gene match: 6. The CDR3 loop spans 12 amino acids.

The chain recombines TRBV12-3 or TRBV12-4 with TRBJ2-5, with 7 bases identical to TRBD2. V shed 5 bases, J shed 2 bases, and the junction held 8 bases outside the gene matches. This CDR3 is built from 15 residues. CDR3 region: CASSPPLAEQETQYF. In nucleotides, the CDR3 is TGTGCCAGCAGTCCGCCCCTAGCGGAGCAAGAGACCCAGTACTTC.

Many counts were recorded for this clonotype. This chain uses TRBV11-2 with TRBJ2-5; the match to TRBD2 covers 11 bases. Germline loops: CDR1 SGHAT, CDR2 FQNNGV. The junction had 15 bases not matched to a gene; V was cut back by 2 bases and J by 4 bases. The CDR3 is made up of 19 amino acids. CDR3 DNA: TGTGCCAGCAGCTTAATTGGCCTAGCGGGGGGCCCACGAGGAGAGACCCAGTACTTC. Protein product: CASSLIGLAGGPRGETQYF.

In the case of this clonotype: A clone one base away is much larger, so this may be a read error. This chain connects TRBV6-5 to TRBJ2-5; 11 nucleotides align to TRBD2. The length of the CDR3 is 15 residues. Germline V gene sequence: CDR1 MNHEY, CDR2 SVGAGI. The CDR3 DNA follows: TGTGCCAGCAGTTACGGGACTAGCGGATGGGAGACCCGGTACTTC. Its translation: CASSYGTSGWETRYF.

The V call is TRBV30, the J call TRBJ1-2; 11 bases align to TRBD1. With V trimmed by 3 bases and J by 8 bases, 5 bases remained unmatched. Germline loops: CDR1 GTSNPN, CDR2 SVGIG (reference sequence). The CDR3 has 13 amino acids. The CDR3 DNA sequence: TGTGCCTGGAGGGACAGGGGGCTGGCCGGCTACACCTTC. Translating it yields CAWRDRGLAGYTF.

This clonotype appeared many times. V gene TRBV12-3 or TRBV12-4 combines with J gene TRBJ2-4, with D tentatively TRBD1 (5 bases). The ends were cut back, 3 bases at V and 1 base at J, with 16 bases in the middle. The CDR3 loop spans 17 amino acids. CDR3 sequence reads: CASSFIKGRAAKNIQYF. In DNA form, the CDR3 reads TGTGCCAGCAGTTTTATTAAAGGCAGGGCGGCCAAAAACATTCAGTACTTC.

The rearrangement links TRBV30 to TRBJ2-7; possibly TRBD1 or TRBD2 for D (5 bases each). Between the trimmed V and J ends, which lost 3 bases and 6 bases, there was a span of 15 bases. The CDR3 loop spans 13 amino acids. CDR1 GTSNPN and CDR2 SVGIG come from the germline V gene (reference sequence). The CDR3 bases are TGTGCCTGGAGGAGGGGCGGAGGTGGCGAGCAGTACTTC. Translation gives CAWRRGGGGEQYF.